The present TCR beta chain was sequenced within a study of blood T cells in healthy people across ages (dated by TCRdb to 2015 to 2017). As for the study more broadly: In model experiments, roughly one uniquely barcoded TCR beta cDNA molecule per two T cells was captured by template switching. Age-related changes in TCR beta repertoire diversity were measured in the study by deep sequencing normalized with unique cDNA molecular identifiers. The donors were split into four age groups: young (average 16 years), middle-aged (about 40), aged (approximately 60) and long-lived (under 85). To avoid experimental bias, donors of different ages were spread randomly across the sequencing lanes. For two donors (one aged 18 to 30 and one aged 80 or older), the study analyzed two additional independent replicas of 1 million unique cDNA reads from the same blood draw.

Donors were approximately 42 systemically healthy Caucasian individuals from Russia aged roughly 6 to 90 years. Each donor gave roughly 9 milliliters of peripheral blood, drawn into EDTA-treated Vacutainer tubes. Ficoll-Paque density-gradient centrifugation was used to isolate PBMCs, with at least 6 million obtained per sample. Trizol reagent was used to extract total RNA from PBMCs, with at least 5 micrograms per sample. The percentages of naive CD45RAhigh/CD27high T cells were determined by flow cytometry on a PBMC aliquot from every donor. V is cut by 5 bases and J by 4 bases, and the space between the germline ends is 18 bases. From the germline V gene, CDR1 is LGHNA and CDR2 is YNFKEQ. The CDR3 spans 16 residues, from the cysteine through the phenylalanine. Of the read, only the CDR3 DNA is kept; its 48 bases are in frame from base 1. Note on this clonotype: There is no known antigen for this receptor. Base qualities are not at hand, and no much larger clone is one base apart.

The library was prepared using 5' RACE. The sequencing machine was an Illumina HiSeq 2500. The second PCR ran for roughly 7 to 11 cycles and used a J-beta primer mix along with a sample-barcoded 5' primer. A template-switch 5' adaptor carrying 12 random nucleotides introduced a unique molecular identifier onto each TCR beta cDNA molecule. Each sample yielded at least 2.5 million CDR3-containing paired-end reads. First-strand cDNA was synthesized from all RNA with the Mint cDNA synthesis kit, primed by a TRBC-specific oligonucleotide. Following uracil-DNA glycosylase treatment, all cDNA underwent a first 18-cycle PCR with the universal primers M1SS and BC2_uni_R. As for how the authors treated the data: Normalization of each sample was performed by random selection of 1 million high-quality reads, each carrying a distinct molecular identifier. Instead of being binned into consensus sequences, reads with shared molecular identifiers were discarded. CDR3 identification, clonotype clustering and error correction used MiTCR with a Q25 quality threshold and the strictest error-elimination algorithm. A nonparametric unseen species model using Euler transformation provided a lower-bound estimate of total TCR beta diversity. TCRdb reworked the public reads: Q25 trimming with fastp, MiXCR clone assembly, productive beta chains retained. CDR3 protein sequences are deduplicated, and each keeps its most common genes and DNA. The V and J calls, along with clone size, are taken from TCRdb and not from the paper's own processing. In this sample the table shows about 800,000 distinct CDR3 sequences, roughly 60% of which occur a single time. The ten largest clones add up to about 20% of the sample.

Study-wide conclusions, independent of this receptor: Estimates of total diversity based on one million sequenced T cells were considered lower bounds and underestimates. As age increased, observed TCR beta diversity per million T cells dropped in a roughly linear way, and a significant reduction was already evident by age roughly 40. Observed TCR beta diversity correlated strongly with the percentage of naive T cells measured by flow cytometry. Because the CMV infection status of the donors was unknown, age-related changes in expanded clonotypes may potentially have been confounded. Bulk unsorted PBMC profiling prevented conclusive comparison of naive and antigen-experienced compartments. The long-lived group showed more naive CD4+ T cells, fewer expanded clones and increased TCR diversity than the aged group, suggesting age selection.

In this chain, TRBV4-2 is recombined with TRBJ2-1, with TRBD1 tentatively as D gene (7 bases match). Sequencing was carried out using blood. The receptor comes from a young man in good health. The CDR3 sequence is CASSIRGTGGYNEQFF. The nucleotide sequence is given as TGTGCCAGCAGCATCAGGGGGACTGGCGGATACAATGAGCAGTTCTTC.